This TCR beta chain comes out of a study of blood T cell repertoires in COVID-19. At the level of the study: Samples of COVID-19 (acute and convalescent) were obtained from the United States, Italy and Spain. The analysed material was cDNA or gDNA that came from T cells, B-cell-depleted T cells, or PBMCs.

This CDR3 comprises 18 residues. Germline CDR1 is SGHTA and CDR2 is FQGNSA. The junction had 15 bases not matched to a gene; V was cut back by 4 bases and J by 3 bases. As handled by the study authors: Researchers report that nucleated cell counts were estimated from reference gene primer amplification. Some clones are missing from TCRdb's copy, which holds only in-frame ones; the method was immunoSEQ multiplex PCR. The DNA was the basis for D and trimming; V, J and clone size are from that table. The sample consists of 250,000 to 300,000 clones, around 81% of them appearing once. The V and J genes are TRBV7-2 and TRBJ2-7; 10 nucleotides line up with TRBD2. This receptor was identified in a woman aged 55-70 years with active or convalescent COVID-19. The sequencing sample was made of peripheral blood. CDR3 in DNA: TGTGCCAGCAGCTCATCCCCTCCTTTAGCGGGGGGATTCTACGAGCAGTACTTC. The encoded protein is CASSSSPPLAGGFYEQYF.